Listed below are T cell receptor beta chains from one sample, sequenced in a study of T cell repertoires in cytomegalovirus infection. TCRdb ran MiXCR on the reads and lists one entry per CDR3 protein. This table has some 400,000 distinct CDR3 sequences, roughly 30% appearing once. The material sequenced was PBMCs. These TCRs come from a human donor in good health (CMV status not recorded). Some clones in this sample may be carry-over from other donors' samples. Both conserved end residues are part of each CDR3. D genes are given only for firm matches. Clone size is shown for a subset of rows, as once, few, many or a class of expanded clone.

>TRBD1|TRBV19|TRBJ1-6|few
TGTGCCAGTAGTGCCCTCGGGACAGGGGCCAATTCACCCCTCCACTTT
CASSALGTGANSPLHF
>.|TRBV4-1|TRBJ2-1|.
TGCGCCAGCAGCCAACATGACAGGGAGGACAATGAGCAGTTCTTC
CASSQHDREDNEQFF
>.|TRBV7-2|TRBJ1-3|once
TGTGCCAGGAGCTCTCGCCTGGGGGGTGGAAACACCATATATTTT
CARSSRLGGGNTIYF
>TRBD2|TRBV20-1|TRBJ2-1|few
TGCAGTGTCTCGCGGAACCCAACTTCGGGGGGTGAGCAGTTCTTC
CSVSRNPTSGGEQFF
>.|TRBV6-5|TRBJ1-1|.
TGTGCCAGCAGTTACTCAGTGGGGGTTGTTTCCACTGAAGCTTTCTTT
CASSYSVGVVSTEAFF
>TRBD2|TRBV7-9|TRBJ2-1|.
TGTGCCAGCAGCCAAGGACTAGCGGGGGGGATTGGCTCCTACAATGAGCAGTTCTTC
CASSQGLAGGIGSYNEQFF
>.|TRBV7-8|TRBJ2-1|few
TGTGCCAGCAGCCTCATGAATGAGCAGTTCTTC
CASSLMNEQFF
>.|TRBV7-8|TRBJ2-7|.
TGTGCCAGCAGCTTATTTCCGGGCGATCAGTACTTC
CASSLFPGDQYF
>TRBD1|TRBV10-3|TRBJ1-2|.
TGTGCCATCAGTGAGACAGGGGATGGCTACACCTTC
CAISETGDGYTF
>.|TRBV12-3/TRBV12-4|TRBJ1-1|few
TGTGCCAGCAGTTTCAGGAGTTTAGGTACTGAAGCTTTCTTT
CASSFRSLGTEAFF
>.|TRBV7-8|TRBJ2-1|many
TGTGCCAGCAGCTTAAAGAGGGGGGGAGACAATGAGCAGTTCTTC
CASSLKRGGDNEQFF
>.|TRBV28|TRBJ1-1|.
TGTGCCAGCAGTCTCCCCGGGGGGCTAGGCACTGAAGCTTTCTTT
CASSLPGGLGTEAFF
>TRBD2|TRBV4-3|TRBJ2-3|.
TGCGCCAGCAGCCCCTTGAGGTCGGGGGGGACTTCAGATACGCAGTATTTT
CASSPLRSGGTSDTQYF
>.|TRBV4-2|TRBJ2-7|.
TGTGCCAGCAGCCAATATAAGCTAGCAGCCTACGAGCAGTACTTC
CASSQYKLAAYEQYF
>.|TRBV7-9|TRBJ2-5|.
TGTGCCAGCAGCAATAGGCCTCGGGAGACCCAGTACTTC
CASSNRPRETQYF
>.|TRBV6-1|TRBJ1-1|.
TGTGCCAGCAGTCGGGACGCAGCTTTCTTT
CASSRDAAFF
>.|TRBV4-3|TRBJ1-2|many
TGCGCCAGCAGCCAAGAGGCGGGCGGGGGGTCCTATGGCTACACCTTC
CASSQEAGGGSYGYTF
>.|TRBV11-2|TRBJ2-1|.
TGTGCCAGCAGCTTAGTTAATGTTCCGGGACACCTACCCTACAATGAGCAGTTCTTC
CASSLVNVPGHLPYNEQFF
>TRBD1|TRBV5-1|TRBJ1-2|many
TGCGCCAGCGGGACAGTTCTCGGATATGGCTACACCTTC
CASGTVLGYGYTF
>TRBD2|TRBV6-2/TRBV6-3|TRBJ2-1|few
TGTGCCAGCAGCCCCAATTACCAGCGGGGGGACAATGAGCAGTTCTTC
CASSPNYQRGDNEQFF
>.|TRBV6-5|TRBJ2-7|.
TGTGCCAGCAGTTACTGGCCTGGGGGGACCTACGAGCAGTACTTC
CASSYWPGGTYEQYF
>.|TRBV20-1|TRBJ2-1|few
TGCAGTGCAAATTCGGGGGGAAAGGGGGACAATGAGCAGTTCTTC
CSANSGGKGDNEQFF
>TRBD1|TRBV7-8|TRBJ1-5|many
TGTGCCAGCAGCTTACGTCCCGGCGAGACAGGGGCCCTCAATCAGCCCCAGCATTTT
CASSLRPGETGALNQPQHF
>.|TRBV27|TRBJ1-1|.
TGTGCCAGCAGTTTATATGCGGGGAGGGGAAAAACTGAAGCTTTCTTT
CASSLYAGRGKTEAFF
>.|TRBV7-8|TRBJ1-5|many
TGTGCCAGCAGCTTATACAATCAGCCCCAGCATTTT
CASSLYNQPQHF
>.|TRBV7-6|TRBJ1-4|many
TGTGCCAGCAGCCTAACCGGGACCTTCGCAACTAATGAAAAACTGTTTTTT
CASSLTGTFATNEKLFF
>TRBD1|TRBV6-6|TRBJ1-1|few
TGTGCCAGCAGTTACCCCCCGGGACAGGCGAGCCTGAGCACTGAAGCTTTCTTT
CASSYPPGQASLSTEAFF
>.|TRBV11-2|TRBJ1-1|.
TGTGCCAGCAGCGCCCAACAAGTGAACACTGAAGCTTTCTTT
CASSAQQVNTEAFF
>TRBD1|TRBV6-6|TRBJ1-5|.
TGTGCCCGCAGTTTACAGGGGGCGAGCAATCAGCCCCAGCATTTT
CARSLQGASNQPQHF
>.|TRBV28|TRBJ1-2|few
TGTGCCAGCAGCTTACAGGAGAACTATGGCTACACCTTC
CASSLQENYGYTF
>TRBD1|TRBV2|TRBJ2-7|few
TGTGCCAGCCTCCGGGACAGGGGGCACGAGCAGTACTTC
CASLRDRGHEQYF
>.|TRBV12-3/TRBV12-4|TRBJ2-3|.
TGTGCCAGCAGCGTTAGCGGATCCCGGACGACAGATACGCAGTATTTT
CASSVSGSRTTDTQYF
>.|TRBV19|TRBJ2-1|few
TGTGCCAGTAGTATAAGTCTCGGCAATTCAAATGAGCAGTTCTTC
CASSISLGNSNEQFF
>.|TRBV28|TRBJ1-2|.
TGTGCCAGCAGTGAAGTAGGGACGGGAGCTAACTATGGCTACACCTTC
CASSEVGTGANYGYTF
>.|TRBV5-4|TRBJ1-6|few
TGTGCCAGCAGCAACGGACACCTCAATAATTCACCCCTCCACTTT
CASSNGHLNNSPLHF
>.|TRBV11-2|TRBJ2-2|many
TGTGCCAGCAGCTTAAGAAGGTTCACGAACACCGGGGAGCTGTTTTTT
CASSLRRFTNTGELFF
>TRBD2|TRBV4-1|TRBJ2-5|.
TGCGCCAGCAGCCAAGCGACTAGCGGGGCCCAAGAGACCCAGTACTTC
CASSQATSGAQETQYF
>.|TRBV7-9|TRBJ2-7|many
TGTGCCAGCAGCTTAGGCCCGGGTAGCTCCTACGAGCAGTACTTC
CASSLGPGSSYEQYF
>.|TRBV12-3/TRBV12-4|TRBJ1-3|.
TGTGCCAGCAGTTTATGGACAGTCTCTGGAAACACCATATATTTT
CASSLWTVSGNTIYF
>.|TRBV5-1|TRBJ1-4|.
TGCGCCAGCAGCTTGGGACGGGATAATGAAAAACTGTTTTTT
CASSLGRDNEKLFF
>.|TRBV28|TRBJ2-7|few
TGTGCCAGCAGCTGGAGGGCAGGGACCTACGAGCAGTACTTC
CASSWRAGTYEQYF
>.|TRBV20-1|TRBJ2-1|.
TGCAGTGCTACCTCCTTGGTTTCGTCCTACAATGAGCAGTTCTTC
CSATSLVSSYNEQFF
>TRBD1|TRBV19|TRBJ1-6|few
TGTGCCAGTAGTATTTCGACAGGGTGGCGTTCACCCCTCCACTTT
CASSISTGWRSPLHF
>.|TRBV6-1|TRBJ1-5|many
TGTGCCAGCAGGGGAGATTATAGCAATCAGCCCCAGCATTTT
CASRGDYSNQPQHF
>.|TRBV15|TRBJ1-5|.
TGTGCCACCAGCCCACCCTTTCAGCCCCAGCATTTT
CATSPPFQPQHF
>.|TRBV10-3|TRBJ1-3|many
TGTGCCACCGGGGGCGCGGCTGGAAACACCATATATTTT
CATGGAAGNTIYF
>.|TRBV6-6|TRBJ2-7|.
TGTGCCAACGGAGACTACGAGCAGTACTTC
CANGDYEQYF
>TRBD2|TRBV10-3|TRBJ2-3|.
TGTGCCATCAGTCCTTTACTAGCGGGGGGGCCAGATACGCAGTATTTT
CAISPLLAGGPDTQYF
>TRBD1|TRBV27|TRBJ1-5|many
TGTGCCAGCAGCTTTCGACAGGGGGGCAATCAGCCCCAGCATTTT
CASSFRQGGNQPQHF